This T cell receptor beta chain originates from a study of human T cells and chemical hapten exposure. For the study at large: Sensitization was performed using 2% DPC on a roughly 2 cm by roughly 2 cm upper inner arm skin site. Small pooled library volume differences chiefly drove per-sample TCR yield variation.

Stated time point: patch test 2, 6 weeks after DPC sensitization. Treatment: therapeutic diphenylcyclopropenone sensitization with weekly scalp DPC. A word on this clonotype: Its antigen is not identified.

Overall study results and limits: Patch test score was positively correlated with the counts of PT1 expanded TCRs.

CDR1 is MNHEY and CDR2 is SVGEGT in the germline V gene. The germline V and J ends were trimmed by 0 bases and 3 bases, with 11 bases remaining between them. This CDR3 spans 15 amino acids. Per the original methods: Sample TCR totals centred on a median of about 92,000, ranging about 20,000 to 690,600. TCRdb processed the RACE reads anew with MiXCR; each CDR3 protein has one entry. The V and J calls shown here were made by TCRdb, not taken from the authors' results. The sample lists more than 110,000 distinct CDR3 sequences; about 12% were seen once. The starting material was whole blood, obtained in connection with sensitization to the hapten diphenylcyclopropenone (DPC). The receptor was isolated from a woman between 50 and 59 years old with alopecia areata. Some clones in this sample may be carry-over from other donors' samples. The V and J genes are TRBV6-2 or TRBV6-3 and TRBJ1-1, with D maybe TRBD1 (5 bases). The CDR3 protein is CASSYSRVSYTEAFF. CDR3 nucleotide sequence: TGTGCCAGCAGTTACTCCAGGGTCAGCTACACTGAAGCTTTCTTT.